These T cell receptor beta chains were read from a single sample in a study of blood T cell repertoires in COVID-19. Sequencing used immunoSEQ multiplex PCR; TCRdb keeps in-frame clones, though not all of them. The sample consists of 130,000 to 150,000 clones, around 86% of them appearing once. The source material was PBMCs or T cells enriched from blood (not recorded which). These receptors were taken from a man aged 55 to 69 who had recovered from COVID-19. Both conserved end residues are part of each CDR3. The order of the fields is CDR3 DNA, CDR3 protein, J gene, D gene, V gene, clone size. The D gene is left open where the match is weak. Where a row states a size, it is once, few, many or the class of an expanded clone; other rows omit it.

DNA: TGTGCCAGCAGCCGTAACAGGGGTAACTATGGCTACACCTTC; CDR3: CASSRNRGNYGYTF; J: TRBJ1-2; D: TRBD1; V: TRBV7-8; size: .
DNA: TGTGCCAGCAGCTCAGCGGGGAATTATCCCGGGGAGCTGTTTTTT; CDR3: CASSSAGNYPGELFF; J: TRBJ2-2; D: TRBD2; V: TRBV11-2; size: .
DNA: TGTGCCAGCAGTGATCCCAGCGGGGGGACCTACGAGCAGTACTTC; CDR3: CASSDPSGGTYEQYF; J: TRBJ2-7; D: TRBD2; V: TRBV2; size: .
DNA: TGTGCCAGTAGTAATGGGCAGGTTTCCTACAATGAGCAGTTCTTC; CDR3: CASSNGQVSYNEQFF; J: TRBJ2-1; D: .; V: TRBV19; size: .
DNA: TGTGCCAGCAGCGTAGACCCCTGGGGCCAGGGGATTAATGAAAAACTGTTTTTT; CDR3: CASSVDPWGQGINEKLFF; J: TRBJ1-4; D: .; V: TRBV9; size: .
DNA: TGTGCCAGCAGCGTAGGAGGAGGGGTGGGCGAGCAGTACTTC; CDR3: CASSVGGGVGEQYF; J: TRBJ2-7; D: .; V: TRBV9; size: .
DNA: TGTGCCAGCAGTGAGAACCCCGGGACTGGGTATAATTCACCCCTCCACTTT; CDR3: CASSENPGTGYNSPLHF; J: TRBJ1-6; D: .; V: TRBV6-1; size: .
DNA: TGTGCCAGCGGGGGACAGGGGGCAATTAGGGAAGCTTTCTTT; CDR3: CASGGQGAIREAFF; J: TRBJ1-1; D: TRBD1; V: TRBV27; size: .
DNA: TGTGCCAGCTCACCCTCCAGCGGGAGGGGAAATGAGCAGTTCTTC; CDR3: CASSPSSGRGNEQFF; J: TRBJ2-1; D: TRBD2; V: TRBV18; size: .
DNA: TGCGCCAGCAGTGAGGAGGGTGAGGCTGAAGCTTTCTTT; CDR3: CASSEEGEAEAFF; J: TRBJ1-1; D: .; V: TRBV10-1; size: .
DNA: TGCAGCGTTGAGCGACAGATTGCCTATGGCTACACCTTC; CDR3: CSVERQIAYGYTF; J: TRBJ1-2; D: .; V: TRBV29-1; size: .
DNA: TGTGCCAGCAGCCCCATCCCCGGGACAGGGGACCCCTACGAGCAGTACTTC; CDR3: CASSPIPGTGDPYEQYF; J: TRBJ2-7; D: TRBD1; V: TRBV3-1/TRBV3-2; size: once
DNA: TGTGCCAGCAGGATGGACTCTTCTCTCTCTGGAAACACCATATATTTT; CDR3: CASRMDSSLSGNTIYF; J: TRBJ1-3; D: .; V: TRBV4-2; size: once
DNA: TGTGCCAGCAGCCTGGCCCGGGACAGGGAAGGCAATCAGCCCCAGCATTTT; CDR3: CASSLARDREGNQPQHF; J: TRBJ1-5; D: TRBD1; V: TRBV7-8; size: .
DNA: TGTGCCACTACCCCCTGGTGGGGGCGCCAGGGGCACAATGAGCAGTTCTTC; CDR3: CATTPWWGRQGHNEQFF; J: TRBJ2-1; D: .; V: TRBV5-6; size: few
DNA: TGCGCCAGCAGCATCCAAGGAGGGAGAGACACTGAAGCTTTCTTT; CDR3: CASSIQGGRDTEAFF; J: TRBJ1-1; D: .; V: TRBV5-1; size: .
DNA: TGTGCCAGCAGCTTGGTCCCAAAGAGGCATCAGCCCCAGCATTTT; CDR3: CASSLVPKRHQPQHF; J: TRBJ1-5; D: .; V: TRBV5-4; size: .
DNA: TGTGCCAGCTCACCGGTGGGGCCTGGGTCTAATGAAAAACTGTTTTTT; CDR3: CASSPVGPGSNEKLFF; J: TRBJ1-4; D: .; V: TRBV18; size: .
DNA: TGTGCCAGCAGCCTACAGGGGGCGAACACCGGGGAGCTGTTTTTT; CDR3: CASSLQGANTGELFF; J: TRBJ2-2; D: TRBD1; V: TRBV5-4; size: .
DNA: TGTGCCACCAGCAGTTTACGGGAGGTTGTTGGCGAGCAGTACTTC; CDR3: CATSSLREVVGEQYF; J: TRBJ2-7; D: TRBD2; V: TRBV15; size: .
DNA: TGCAGTGCCAGTCGCGATCGGCGGACTGAAGCTTTCTTT; CDR3: CSASRDRRTEAFF; J: TRBJ1-1; D: .; V: TRBV20-1; size: .
DNA: TGTGCCAGCAGCCTAGCCCGCGGGTCCGGGGAGCTGTTTTTT; CDR3: CASSLARGSGELFF; J: TRBJ2-2; D: .; V: TRBV7-3; size: .
DNA: TGTGCCGGTTGGACAGGGAGTCCCTACGAGCAGTACTTC; CDR3: CAGWTGSPYEQYF; J: TRBJ2-7; D: TRBD1; V: TRBV2; size: .
DNA: TGCGCCAGCAGCCAACAGGGCGCCCATTACAATGAGCAGTTCTTC; CDR3: CASSQQGAHYNEQFF; J: TRBJ2-1; D: .; V: TRBV5-1; size: .
DNA: TGTGCCAGCAGCTTGGCTGAGACCCAGTACTTC; CDR3: CASSLAETQYF; J: TRBJ2-5; D: .; V: TRBV5-5; size: .
DNA: TGTGCCAGCAAAAGGAGGGCCGGAAGAGGGAATATCTCGGTCGGAGAGACCCAGTACTTC; CDR3: CASKRRAGRGNISVGETQYF; J: TRBJ2-5; D: .; V: TRBV2; size: .
DNA: TGTGCCAGCTCACCTTCACAGGGGGAAGGTCAGCCCCAGCATTTT; CDR3: CASSPSQGEGQPQHF; J: TRBJ1-5; D: TRBD1; V: TRBV18; size: .
DNA: TGTGCCAGCAGTGAGATTAGCGAAAAGCAGTTCTTC; CDR3: CASSEISEKQFF; J: TRBJ2-1; D: .; V: TRBV6-1; size: once
DNA: TGTGCCTGGAGTGTACCCGGGACAGACAATCAGCCCCAGCATTTT; CDR3: CAWSVPGTDNQPQHF; J: TRBJ1-5; D: TRBD1; V: TRBV30; size: .
DNA: TGTGCCAGCAGCCCCGGACAGGGTTTTAATGAAAAACTGTTTTTT; CDR3: CASSPGQGFNEKLFF; J: TRBJ1-4; D: TRBD1; V: TRBV9; size: .
DNA: TGTGCCAGCAGCTTAGGGACAGGGGGCGACGAGCAGTACTTC; CDR3: CASSLGTGGDEQYF; J: TRBJ2-7; D: TRBD1; V: TRBV11-2; size: .
DNA: TGTGCCAGCAGATACAAAGACAGTTCCTACGAGCAGTACTTC; CDR3: CASRYKDSSYEQYF; J: TRBJ2-7; D: .; V: TRBV27; size: .
DNA: TGTGCCAGCAGCAAAGACAGGGCCTACGAGCAGTACTTC; CDR3: CASSKDRAYEQYF; J: TRBJ2-7; D: TRBD1; V: TRBV6-5; size: .
DNA: TGTGCCAGCAGCTTTGGCCTAGCGGGGTCCTACGAGCAGTACTTC; CDR3: CASSFGLAGSYEQYF; J: TRBJ2-7; D: TRBD2; V: TRBV5-5; size: .
DNA: TGTGCCAGCAGTGACTCGCCTAGCAACGAGCAGTACTTC; CDR3: CASSDSPSNEQYF; J: TRBJ2-7; D: .; V: TRBV6-4; size: .
DNA: TGTGCCAGTAGTTTGACAGGGAGCTCCTACAATGAGCAGTTCTTC; CDR3: CASSLTGSSYNEQFF; J: TRBJ2-1; D: TRBD1; V: TRBV19; size: .
DNA: TGTGCCAGCAGCTACGGGGGAACTGTCGATACGCAGTATTTT; CDR3: CASSYGGTVDTQYF; J: TRBJ2-3; D: .; V: TRBV9; size: many
DNA: TGTGCCAGCAGCTTGGGGGAGGCCGAGACCCAGTACTTC; CDR3: CASSLGEAETQYF; J: TRBJ2-5; D: .; V: TRBV5-4; size: .
DNA: TGTGCCAGTAGCACGGAGACTAGCAATCAGCCCCAGCATTTT; CDR3: CASSTETSNQPQHF; J: TRBJ1-5; D: .; V: TRBV19; size: .
DNA: TGTGCCAGCAGCACCGACAGGGGAACGGTCTCACCCCTCCACTTT; CDR3: CASSTDRGTVSPLHF; J: TRBJ1-6; D: TRBD1; V: TRBV11-1; size: .
DNA: TGTGCCAGCAATCTAGCGGGAGGGCTGGCTTTTGAGACCCAGTACTTC; CDR3: CASNLAGGLAFETQYF; J: TRBJ2-5; D: TRBD2; V: TRBV28; size: .
DNA: TGTGCCAGCAGACAGGGACAACTCACAGATACGCAGTATTTT; CDR3: CASRQGQLTDTQYF; J: TRBJ2-3; D: .; V: TRBV5-4; size: .
DNA: TGTGCCACCCAGACAGGGATTGACACCGGGGAGCTGTTTTTT; CDR3: CATQTGIDTGELFF; J: TRBJ2-2; D: TRBD1; V: TRBV15; size: .
DNA: TGTGCCAGCAGGGGAGGTGGGGGCAATCAGCCCCAGCATTTT; CDR3: CASRGGGGNQPQHF; J: TRBJ1-5; D: .; V: TRBV7-8; size: .
DNA: TGTGCCACCAGCAGAGCCCCTAGGAGCGAGCAGTACTTC; CDR3: CATSRAPRSEQYF; J: TRBJ2-7; D: .; V: TRBV15; size: .
DNA: TGTGCCAGCTCAGCGGGCTGGAGGACTAGCACAGATACGCAGTATTTT; CDR3: CASSAGWRTSTDTQYF; J: TRBJ2-3; D: .; V: TRBV18; size: .
DNA: TGTGCCAGCAGCGCCGGGACATTTGAAAAACTGTTTTTT; CDR3: CASSAGTFEKLFF; J: TRBJ1-4; D: .; V: TRBV9; size: .
DNA: TGTGCCAGCAGCTTAGGGGATGGGGGGGCCCTAGATACGCAGTATTTT; CDR3: CASSLGDGGALDTQYF; J: TRBJ2-3; D: .; V: TRBV7-9; size: once
DNA: TGTGCCAGCTCAGGCCTAGCGGGGGGGCCATCGGAAGATACGCAGTATTTT; CDR3: CASSGLAGGPSEDTQYF; J: TRBJ2-3; D: TRBD2; V: TRBV18; size: .
DNA: TGCGCCAGCAACACCGGGACAGGGGAGTACGAGCAGTACTTC; CDR3: CASNTGTGEYEQYF; J: TRBJ2-7; D: TRBD1; V: TRBV5-1; size: .
DNA: TGTGCCAGCAGTCGGGACAGAGGTTACAATGAGCAGTTCTTC; CDR3: CASSRDRGYNEQFF; J: TRBJ2-1; D: TRBD1; V: TRBV2; size: .
DNA: TGTGCCAGTAGTCTCACCCGGGACAGCTCCTACGAGCAGTACTTC; CDR3: CASSLTRDSSYEQYF; J: TRBJ2-7; D: TRBD1; V: TRBV19; size: few
DNA: TGTGCCAGCTCACCGAGGCAAGACGAGCAGTACTTC; CDR3: CASSPRQDEQYF; J: TRBJ2-7; D: .; V: TRBV18; size: .
DNA: TGTGCCAGCTCTAACCGGAGGGGAGGAAACACCATATATTTT; CDR3: CASSNRRGGNTIYF; J: TRBJ1-3; D: .; V: TRBV18; size: .
DNA: TGTGCCAGCAGTTACAAGGGACAGTCCTATAATTCACCCCTCCACTTT; CDR3: CASSYKGQSYNSPLHF; J: TRBJ1-6; D: TRBD1; V: TRBV6-5; size: few
DNA: TGTGCCAGCAGCGTTGCGGGGAACACTGAAGCTTTCTTT; CDR3: CASSVAGNTEAFF; J: TRBJ1-1; D: .; V: TRBV9; size: .
DNA: TGTGCCAGCAGTGACAGGACAGGGGTTTGGGAGCAGTTCTTC; CDR3: CASSDRTGVWEQFF; J: TRBJ2-1; D: TRBD1; V: TRBV2; size: .